The clone carrying this TCR beta chain was detected a few times. This specimen comes from a study of shared clonotypes between healthy human individuals. Clones were sequenced by immunoSEQ multiplex PCR, and TCRdb holds only the in-frame ones, with some missing. The sample carries roughly 2.2 million clones, 92% recorded once. The CDR3 is 15 amino acids. CDR1 is SGDLS and CDR2 is YYNGEE in the germline V gene. Unmatched junction bases numbered 10, after V lost 3 bases and J lost 5 bases. The study separated CD4+ cells into CD45RA+ naive and CD45RA-negative memory subsets. Input material: naive CD4+ T cells from PBMCs. The subset here: CD45RA+ positively selected. The source of this sequence is a man younger than 35 in good health. Some clones in this sample may be carry-over from other donors' samples. The chain uses TRBV9 and TRBJ1-1; TRBD1 agrees at 7 bases. The CDR3 here is CASSELQGPRTEAFF. CDR3 bases: TGTGCCAGCAGCGAGCTACAGGGGCCGAGGACTGAAGCTTTCTTT.